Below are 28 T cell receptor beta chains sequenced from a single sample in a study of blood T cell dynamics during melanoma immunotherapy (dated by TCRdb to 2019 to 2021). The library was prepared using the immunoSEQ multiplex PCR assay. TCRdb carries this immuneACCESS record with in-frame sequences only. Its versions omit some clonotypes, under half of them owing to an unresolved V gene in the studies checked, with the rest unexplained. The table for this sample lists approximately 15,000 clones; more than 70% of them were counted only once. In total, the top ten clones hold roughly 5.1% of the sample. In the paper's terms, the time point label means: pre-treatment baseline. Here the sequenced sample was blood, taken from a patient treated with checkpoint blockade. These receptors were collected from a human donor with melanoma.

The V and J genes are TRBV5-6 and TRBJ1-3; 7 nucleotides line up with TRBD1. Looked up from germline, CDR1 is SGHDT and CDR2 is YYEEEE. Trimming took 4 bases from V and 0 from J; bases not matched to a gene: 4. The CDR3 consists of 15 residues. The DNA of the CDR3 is TGTGCCAGCAGCCACGACAGGGTCTCTGGAAACACCATATATTTT. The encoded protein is CASSHDRVSGNTIYF.

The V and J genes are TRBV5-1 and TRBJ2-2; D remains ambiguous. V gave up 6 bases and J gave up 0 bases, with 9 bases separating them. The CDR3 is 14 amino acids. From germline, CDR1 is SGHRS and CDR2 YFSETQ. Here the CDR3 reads CASTRVSNTGELFF. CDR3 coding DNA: TGCGCCAGCACACGGGTATCGAACACCGGGGAGCTGTTTTTT.

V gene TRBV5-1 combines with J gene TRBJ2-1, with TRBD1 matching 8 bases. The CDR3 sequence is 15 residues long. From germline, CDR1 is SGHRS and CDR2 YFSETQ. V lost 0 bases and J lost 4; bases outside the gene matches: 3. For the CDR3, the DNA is TGCGCCAGCAGCTTGGGACAGGGGAAATACAATGAGCAGTTCTTC. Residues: CASSLGQGKYNEQFF.

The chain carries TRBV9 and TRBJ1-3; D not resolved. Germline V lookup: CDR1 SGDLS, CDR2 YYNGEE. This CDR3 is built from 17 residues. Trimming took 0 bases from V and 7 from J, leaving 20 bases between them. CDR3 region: CASSVGIIELAPNTIYF. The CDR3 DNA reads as TGTGCCAGCAGCGTAGGGATTATAGAACTTGCCCCTAACACCATATATTTT.

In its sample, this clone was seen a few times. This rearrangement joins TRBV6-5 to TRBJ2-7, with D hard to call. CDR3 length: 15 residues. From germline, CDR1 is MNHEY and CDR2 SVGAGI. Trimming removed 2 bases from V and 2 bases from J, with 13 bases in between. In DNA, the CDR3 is TGTGCCAGCAGTTACCGACCTAACAAGGCCTACGAGCAGTACTTC. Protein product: CASSYRPNKAYEQYF.

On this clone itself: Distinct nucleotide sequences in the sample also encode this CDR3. The CDR3 DNA sequence: TGTGCCAGCAGCGAGACGGGGAGGCTCCAAGAGACCCAGTACTTC. Its protein product is CASSETGRLQETQYF. This chain connects TRBV9 to TRBJ2-5; possible D gene TRBD2, 6 bases. Trimming removed 3 bases from V and 1 base from J, with 13 bases in between. The CDR3 sequence is 15 residues long. Germline CDR1 and CDR2: SGDLS and YYNGEE.

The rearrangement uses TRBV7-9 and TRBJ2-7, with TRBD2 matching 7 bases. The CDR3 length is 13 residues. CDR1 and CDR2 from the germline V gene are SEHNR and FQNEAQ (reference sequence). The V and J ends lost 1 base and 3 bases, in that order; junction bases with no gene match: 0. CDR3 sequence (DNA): TGTGCCAGCAGCTTAGGCGGGGGCTACGAGCAGTACTTC. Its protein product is CASSLGGGYEQYF.

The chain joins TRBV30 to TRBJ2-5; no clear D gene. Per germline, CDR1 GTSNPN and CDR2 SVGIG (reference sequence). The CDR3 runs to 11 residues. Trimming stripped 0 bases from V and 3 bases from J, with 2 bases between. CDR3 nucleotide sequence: TGTGCCTGGAGTGTGGAAGAGACCCAGTACTTC. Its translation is CAWSVEETQYF.

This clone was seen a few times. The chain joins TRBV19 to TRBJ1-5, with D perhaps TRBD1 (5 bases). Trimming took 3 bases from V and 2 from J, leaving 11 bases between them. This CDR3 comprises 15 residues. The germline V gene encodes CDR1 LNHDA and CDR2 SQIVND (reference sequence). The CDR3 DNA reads TGTGCCAGTAGTATTCGGGGGACGGGCAATCAGCCCCAGCATTTT. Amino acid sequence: CASSIRGTGNQPQHF.

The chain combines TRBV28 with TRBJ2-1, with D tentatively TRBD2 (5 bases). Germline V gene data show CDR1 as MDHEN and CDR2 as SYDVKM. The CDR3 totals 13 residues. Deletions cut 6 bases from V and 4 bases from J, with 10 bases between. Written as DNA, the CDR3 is TGTGCCAGCAGGCCCCGGGGTTACAATGAGCAGTTCTTC. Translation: CASRPRGYNEQFF.

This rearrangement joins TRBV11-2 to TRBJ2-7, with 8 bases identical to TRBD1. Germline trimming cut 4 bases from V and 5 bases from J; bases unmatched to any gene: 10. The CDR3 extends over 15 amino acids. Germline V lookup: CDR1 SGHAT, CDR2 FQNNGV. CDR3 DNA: TGTGCCAGCAGCTCCTTACGACAGGGGTCTCACGAGCAGTACTTC. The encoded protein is CASSSLRQGSHEQYF.

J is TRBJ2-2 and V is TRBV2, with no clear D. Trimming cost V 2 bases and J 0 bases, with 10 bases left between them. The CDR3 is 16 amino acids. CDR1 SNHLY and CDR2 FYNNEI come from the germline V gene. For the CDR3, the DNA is TGTGCCAGCAGTGAATCAAGGCCCACGAACACCGGGGAGCTGTTTTTT. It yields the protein CASSESRPTNTGELFF. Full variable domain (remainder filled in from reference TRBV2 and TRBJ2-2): EPEVTQTPSHQVTQMGQEVILRCVPISNHLYFYWYRQILGQKVEFLVSFYNNEISEKSEIFDDQFSVERPDGSNFTLKIRSTKLEDSAMYFCASSESRPTNTGELFFGEGSRLTVL.

The CDR3 DNA reads as TGTGCCATCAGTGCAGGGATTAGCGGGGGACACGAGCAGTACTTC. Translated: CAISAGISGGHEQYF. The chain has TRBV10-3 and TRBJ2-7; 9 nucleotides align to TRBD2. The CDR3 totals 15 residues. The ends lost 4 bases at V and 5 bases at J; junction bases unmatched: 9. Germline lookup yields CDR1 ENHRY and CDR2 SYGVKD.

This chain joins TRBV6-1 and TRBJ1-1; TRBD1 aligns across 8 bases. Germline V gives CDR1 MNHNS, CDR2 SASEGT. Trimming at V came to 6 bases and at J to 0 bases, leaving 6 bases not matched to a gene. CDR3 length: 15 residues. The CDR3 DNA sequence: TGTGCCAGCAGGAATATACAGGGGGTGAACACTGAAGCTTTCTTT. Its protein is CASRNIQGVNTEAFF.

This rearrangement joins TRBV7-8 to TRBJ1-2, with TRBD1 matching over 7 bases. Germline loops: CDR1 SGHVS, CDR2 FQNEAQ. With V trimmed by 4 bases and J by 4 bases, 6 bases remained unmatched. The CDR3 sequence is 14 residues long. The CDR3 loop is CASSSGTASYGYTF. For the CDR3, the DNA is TGTGCCAGCAGCTCCGGGACAGCGAGCTATGGCTACACCTTC.

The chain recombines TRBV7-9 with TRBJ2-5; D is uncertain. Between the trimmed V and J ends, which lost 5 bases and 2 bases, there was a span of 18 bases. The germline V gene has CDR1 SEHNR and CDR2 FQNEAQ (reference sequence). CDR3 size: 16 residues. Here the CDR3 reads CASSPREFQKQETQYF. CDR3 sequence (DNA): TGTGCCAGCAGCCCCAGAGAGTTCCAGAAACAAGAGACCCAGTACTTC.

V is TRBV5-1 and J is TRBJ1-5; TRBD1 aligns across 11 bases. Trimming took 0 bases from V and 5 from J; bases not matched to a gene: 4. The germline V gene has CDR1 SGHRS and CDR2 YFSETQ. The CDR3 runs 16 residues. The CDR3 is CASSLGTGGRYQPQHF. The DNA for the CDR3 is TGCGCCAGCAGCTTGGGGACAGGGGGCAGATATCAGCCCCAGCATTTT.

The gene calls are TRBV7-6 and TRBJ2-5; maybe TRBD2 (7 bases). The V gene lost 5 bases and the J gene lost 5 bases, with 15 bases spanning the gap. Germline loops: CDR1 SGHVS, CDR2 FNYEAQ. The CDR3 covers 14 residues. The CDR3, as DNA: TGTGCCAGCAGCCAAAGGGGGGGGCTGGAGACCCAGTACTTC. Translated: CASSQRGGLETQYF.

The CDR3 region is CASSLNRGDEKLFF. In DNA form, the CDR3 reads TGTGCCAGCAGTTTAAACAGGGGGGATGAAAAACTGTTTTTT. The rearrangement joins TRBV27 to TRBJ1-4, with TRBD1 matching 8 bases. Germline CDR1 is MNHEY and CDR2 is SMNVEV (reference sequence). This CDR3 comprises 14 residues. Unmatched junction bases numbered 2, after V lost 2 bases and J lost 6 bases. The complete variable domain, with remaining parts taken from reference TRBV27 and TRBJ1-4, reads EAQVTQNPRYLITVTGKKLTVTCSQNMNHEYMSWYRQDPGLGLRQIYYSMNVEVTDKGDVPEGYKVSRKEKRNFPLILESPSPNQTSLYFCASSLNRGDEKLFFGSGTQLSVL.

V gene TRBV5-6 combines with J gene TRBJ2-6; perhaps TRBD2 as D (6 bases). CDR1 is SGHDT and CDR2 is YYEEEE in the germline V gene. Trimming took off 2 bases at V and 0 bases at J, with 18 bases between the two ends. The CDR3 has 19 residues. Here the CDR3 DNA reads TGTGCCAGCAGCTTCTACTTGGGGGGAGGCACCTCTGGGGCCAACGTCCTGACTTTC. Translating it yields CASSFYLGGGTSGANVLTF. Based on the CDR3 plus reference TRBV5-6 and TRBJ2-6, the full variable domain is DAGVTQSPTHLIKTRGQQVTLRCSPKSGHDTVSWYQQALGQGPQFIFQYYEEEERQRGNFPDRFSGHQFPNYSSELNVNALLLGDSALYLCASSFYLGGGTSGANVLTFGAGSRLTVL.

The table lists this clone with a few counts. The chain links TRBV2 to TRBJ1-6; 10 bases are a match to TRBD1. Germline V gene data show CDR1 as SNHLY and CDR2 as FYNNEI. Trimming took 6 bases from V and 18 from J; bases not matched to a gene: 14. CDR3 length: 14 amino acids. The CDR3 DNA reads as TGTGCCAGCAGCAGCCGGGACAGGGGTCAAAAACGCCACTTT. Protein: CASSSRDRGQKRHF.

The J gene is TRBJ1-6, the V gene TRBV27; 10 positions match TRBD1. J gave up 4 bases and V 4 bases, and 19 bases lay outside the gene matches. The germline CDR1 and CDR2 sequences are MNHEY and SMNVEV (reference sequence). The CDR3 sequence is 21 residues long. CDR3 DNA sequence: TGTGCCAGCAGTTATAGCGGGGGGGGACAGGGGATCGTATCGTATAATTCACCCCTCCACTTT. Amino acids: CASSYSGGGQGIVSYNSPLHF.

The CDR3 loop is CASSLISIPNTGELFF. DNA of the CDR3: TGTGCCAGCAGCTTAATTTCCATTCCGAACACCGGGGAGCTGTTTTTT. This chain uses TRBV7-3 with TRBJ2-2; no firm D call. The CDR3 contains 16 residues. Germline CDR1 reads SGHTA; CDR2 reads FQGTGA. Trimming cost V 1 base and J 0 bases, with 9 bases left between them.

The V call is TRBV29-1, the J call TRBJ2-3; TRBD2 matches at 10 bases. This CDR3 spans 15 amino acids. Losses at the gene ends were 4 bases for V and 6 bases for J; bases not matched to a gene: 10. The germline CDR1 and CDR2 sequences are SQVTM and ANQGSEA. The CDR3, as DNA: TGCAGCGTTGGTGGCCAACTAGCGGGGCGTGATACGCAGTATTTT. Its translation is CSVGGQLAGRDTQYF.

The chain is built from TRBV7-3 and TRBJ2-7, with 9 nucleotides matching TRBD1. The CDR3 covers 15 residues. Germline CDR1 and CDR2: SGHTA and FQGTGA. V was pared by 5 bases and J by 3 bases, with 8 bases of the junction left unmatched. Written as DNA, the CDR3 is TGTGCCAGCAGCATCTTTCCGGGACAGGGCTACGAGCAGTACTTC. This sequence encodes CASSIFPGQGYEQYF.

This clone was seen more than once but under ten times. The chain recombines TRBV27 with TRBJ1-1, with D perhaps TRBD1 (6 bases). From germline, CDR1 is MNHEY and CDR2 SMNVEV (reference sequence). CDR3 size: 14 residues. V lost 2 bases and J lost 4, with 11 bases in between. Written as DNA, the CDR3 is TGTGCCAGCAGTTTAAAGCCCAGGGGCACTGAAGCTTTCTTT. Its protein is CASSLKPRGTEAFF.

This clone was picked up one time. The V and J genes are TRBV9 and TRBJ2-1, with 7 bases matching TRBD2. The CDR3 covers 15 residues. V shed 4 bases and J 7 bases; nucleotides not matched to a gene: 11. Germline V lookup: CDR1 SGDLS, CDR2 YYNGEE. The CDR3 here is CASSSRAGEWNEQFF. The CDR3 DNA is TGTGCCAGCAGCTCTCGGGCGGGGGAGTGGAATGAGCAGTTCTTC.

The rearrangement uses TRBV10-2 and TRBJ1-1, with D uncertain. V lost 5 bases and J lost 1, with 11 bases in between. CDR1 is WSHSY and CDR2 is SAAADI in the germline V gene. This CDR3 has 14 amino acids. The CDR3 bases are TGCGCCAGCAGTCTGAGAACGGGGAACACTGAAGCTTTCTTT. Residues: CASSLRTGNTEAFF.